The TCR beta chain described here comes from a study of T-cell reconstitution after alpha-beta-depleted transplantation in children. V was pared by 4 bases and J by 2 bases, with 16 bases between. The germline CDR1 and CDR2 sequences are DFQATT and SNEGSKA (reference sequence). CDR3 length: 15 amino acids. Researchers prepared the TCRbeta library using unique molecular identifiers, the study reports. TCRdb called the PCR reads again in MiXCR, with one record for every CDR3 protein. In the table there are 670,000 or so distinct CDR3 sequences, about 12% of which are singletons. Notes on the study in general: Surviving recipient T cells and thymic progenitors produced the high day-60 TCRbeta diversity seen in some patients. T-cell counts and diversity at one year following transplant were attributed mainly to newly produced T cells.

This clonotype occurred many times. What it recognizes is unknown. Sequenced material: PBMCs, taken before TCRalphabeta/CD19-depleted stem cell transplant. This TCR derives from a girl aged 2 to 9 with congenital amegakaryocytic thrombocytopenia, due to receive a stem cell transplant. The chain uses TRBV20-1 and TRBJ2-3; D may be TRBD1 or TRBD2 (5 bases each). CDR3 DNA: TGCAGTGCTAAGCGACCGGGACGTACCACAGATACGCAGTATTTT. It specifies CSAKRPGRTTDTQYF.